This TCR beta chain is drawn from a study of blood T cells in healthy people across ages. Together with a sample-barcoded 5' primer, a J-beta primer mix was included in a second PCR lasting about 7 to 11 cycles. Researchers report that each sample yielded at least 3 million CDR3-containing paired-end reads. TCRdb re-analysed the 5' RACE reads in MiXCR, keeping a single row per CDR3 protein. The table shows 650,000 to 1,000,000 distinct CDR3 sequences, with about 34% occurring only once. The trim removed 3 bases at V and 3 bases at J, leaving 11 bases unmatched. The V gene's germline CDR1 is DFQATT and CDR2 SNEGSKA (reference sequence). The CDR3 contains 16 residues. To note about this clonotype: The antigen remains undetermined.

Staff drew 9 to 10 milliliters of peripheral blood from each donor. Total RNA, at least 6 micrograms per sample, was extracted from PBMCs. Study results and limitations: A strong correlation was found between TCR beta diversity and the percentage of naive T cells.

The source material was blood. The chain has TRBV20-1 and TRBJ1-3; 7 positions match TRBD1. The receptor was derived from a man aged 18-30 years in good health. In DNA, the CDR3 is TGCAGTGCTAGCGATACCGACAGGGCCGATGGAAACACCATATATTTT. Amino acids: CSASDTDRADGNTIYF.